The clone carrying this T cell receptor beta chain was recorded a few times. The antigen remains unidentified. Relative to the germline gene, one junction end is altered; a read error may explain this. The data were obtained in a study of cytomegalovirus exposure and HLA in healthy donors. The study, taken as a whole, reports: For most TCR sequences rarity was the rule, although some public TCRs occurred in many donors.

Primers for the PCR totalled 60 Vbeta and 13 Jbeta. TCRdb's copy holds only in-frame clones and misses some; the assay was immunoSEQ multiplex PCR. The sample records about 140,000 clones, 70% to 75% being singletons. The CDR3 runs to 16 residues. Germline-derived CDR1 and CDR2 are MNHNS and SASEGT. The rearrangement links TRBV6-1 to TRBJ1-3; D is unclear. The sequenced sample consisted of PBMCs. This receptor was taken from a woman between 40 and 50 years old in good health and CMV-seronegative. CDR3 DNA sequence: TGTGCCAGCAGGGAAGAAGGCGGCCACTCTGGAAACACCATATATTTT. This codes for CASREEGGHSGNTIYF.